The present entry profiles one T cell receptor beta chain with its context. Generated by immunoSEQ multiplex PCR, the TCRdb table keeps only in-frame clones and is missing some. This table holds about 220,000 clones, 85% to 90% found once. Researchers sorted participants into cohorts using their self-reported clinical history. These data belong to a study of blood T cell repertoires in COVID-19. Study summary: PBMCs, B-cell-depleted T cells, or T cells were the source of the cDNA or gDNA that made up the material.

The sequence was collected from a man aged 25-40 years who had been exposed to COVID-19. Source material: PBMCs or T cells enriched from blood (not recorded which).

The CDR3 DNA reads as TGCAGCGTCGAGGATCTACAGGGCGGCGAGCAGTACTTC. Translating it yields CSVEDLQGGEQYF. The rearrangement joins TRBV29-1 to TRBJ2-7; D might be TRBD1 (6 bases). Germline-derived CDR1 and CDR2 are SQVTM and ANQGSEA. Trimming took off 6 bases at V and 6 bases at J, with 18 bases between the two ends. The CDR3 spans 13 residues.